This TCR beta chain came from a study of PD-L1 blockade in urothelial cancer. Study summary: Chemotherapy regimens numbering 0 to 3 had been given to patients.

Synthetic TCR analog templates were spiked into each PCR. Assay: immunoSEQ multiplex PCR; the TCRdb copy retains only in-frame clones and omits some. The table lists 70,000 to 75,000 clones, 90% of them singletons. Time point meaning: pretreatment peripheral blood. There were between 1 and 8 samples from each patient, taken pretreatment and on-treatment. Per the germline V gene, CDR1 is DFQATT and CDR2 is SNEGSKA (reference sequence). The V gene end was trimmed by 5 bases and the J gene end by 6 bases; junction bases not matched to a gene: 1. CDR3 length: 10 amino acids. V usage is TRBV20-1 and J usage is TRBJ2-7, with TRBD1 matching over 7 bases. The sequence came from a man between 65 and 79 years old with urothelial cancer. The sample in question was PBMCs, obtained around atezolizumab (anti-PD-L1) treatment. The CDR3 coding sequence is TGCAGTGCTTACAGGGGCGAGCAGTACTTC. Protein sequence: CSAYRGEQYF.